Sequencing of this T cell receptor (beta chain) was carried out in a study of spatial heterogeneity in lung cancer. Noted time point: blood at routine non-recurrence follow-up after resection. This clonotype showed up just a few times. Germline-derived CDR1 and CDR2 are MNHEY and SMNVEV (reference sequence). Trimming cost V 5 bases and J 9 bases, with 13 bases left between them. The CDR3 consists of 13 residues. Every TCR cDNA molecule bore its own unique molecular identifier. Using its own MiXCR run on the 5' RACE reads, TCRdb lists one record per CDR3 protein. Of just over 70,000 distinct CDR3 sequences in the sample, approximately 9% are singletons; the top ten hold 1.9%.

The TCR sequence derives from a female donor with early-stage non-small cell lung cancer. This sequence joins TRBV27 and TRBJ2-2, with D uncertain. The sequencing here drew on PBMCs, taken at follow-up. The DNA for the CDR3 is TGTGCCAGCAGTGTGACCAGAACCCGGGAGCTGTTTTTT. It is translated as CASSVTRTRELFF.